This T cell receptor (beta chain) was recorded in a study of Tregs in tolerant kidney transplant recipients. General study results and limits: The small number of patients limits these findings pending further validation. Some patients' samples used different primers over time, so nucleotide sequences weren't comparable. Expanding Tregs on activated donor B cells appeared to best identify donor-specific TCRbeta clones. In tolerant patients, donor-specific Tregs outgrew total Tregs, suggesting antigen-driven expansion.

As regards this clone: What it binds is unknown.

Some clones are missing from TCRdb's copy, which holds only in-frame ones; the method was immunoSEQ multiplex PCR. Of tens of thousands of clones listed, 93% were seen once; the top ten hold around 1.6%. Recipients received nonmyeloablative bone marrow transplants from related graft donors, with transient mixed chimerism. Germline values: CDR1 MGHRA, CDR2 YSYEKL. The CDR3 runs 14 residues. V gave up 2 bases and J gave up 6 bases, with 12 bases separating them. The sample was CD4+ T cells from blood (PBMCs), taken 12 months after the transplant. The TCR sequence derives from a human patient who received a combined kidney and bone marrow transplant. The graft donor may be the source of some T cells. This chain connects TRBV4-1 to TRBJ2-3; D is unresolved. The CDR3 spells CASSQSNSLDTQYF. The CDR3 nucleotides read TGCGCCAGCAGCCAATCGAATAGTCTGGATACGCAGTATTTT.